The source of this T cell receptor beta chain is a study of blood T cell repertoires in COVID-19. The CDR3 covers 11 residues. CDR1 is DFQATT and CDR2 is SNEGSKA in the germline V gene (reference sequence). Deletions cut 6 bases from V and 5 bases from J, with 11 bases between. The table came from immunoSEQ multiplex PCR; TCRdb's copy has only in-frame clones and leaves some out. The sample lists 90,000 or so clones; approximately 89% were seen once. The V call is TRBV20-1, the J call TRBJ2-7, with D unclear. The sequence was obtained from a man in his 60s with acute or convalescent COVID-19. Sequencing was done on a sample of peripheral blood. The CDR3 is CSAQAPNEQYF. Written as DNA, the CDR3 is TGCAGTGCCCAGGCCCCCAACGAGCAGTACTTC.